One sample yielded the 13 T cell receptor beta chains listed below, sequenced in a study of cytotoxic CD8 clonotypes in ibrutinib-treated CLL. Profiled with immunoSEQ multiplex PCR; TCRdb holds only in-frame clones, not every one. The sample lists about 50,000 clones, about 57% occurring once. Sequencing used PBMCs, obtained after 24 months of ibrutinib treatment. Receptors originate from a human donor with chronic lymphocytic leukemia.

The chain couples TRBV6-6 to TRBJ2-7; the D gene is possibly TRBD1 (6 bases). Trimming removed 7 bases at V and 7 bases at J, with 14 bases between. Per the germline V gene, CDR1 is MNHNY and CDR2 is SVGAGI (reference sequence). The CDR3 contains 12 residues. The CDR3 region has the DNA TGTGCCAGCACCACAGGGATGGGGGAGCAGTACTTC. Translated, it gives CASTTGMGEQYF.

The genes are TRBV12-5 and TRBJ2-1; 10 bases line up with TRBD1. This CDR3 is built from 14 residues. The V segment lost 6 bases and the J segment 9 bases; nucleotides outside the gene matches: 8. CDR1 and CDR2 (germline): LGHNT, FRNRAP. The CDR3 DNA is TGTGCTAGTGGGCCGGGACAGGGGTGGACTGAGCAGTTCTTC. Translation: CASGPGQGWTEQFF. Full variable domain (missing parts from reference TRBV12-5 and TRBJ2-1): DARVTQTPRHKVTEMGQEVTMRCQPILGHNTVFWYRQTMMQGLELLAYFRNRAPLDDSGMPKDRFSAEMPDATLATLKIQPSEPRDSAVYFCASGPGQGWTEQFFGPGTRLTVL.

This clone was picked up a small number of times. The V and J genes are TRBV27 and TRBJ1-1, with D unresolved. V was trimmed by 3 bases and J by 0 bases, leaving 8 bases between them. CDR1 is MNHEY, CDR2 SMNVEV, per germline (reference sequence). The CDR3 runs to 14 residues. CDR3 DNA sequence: TGTGCCAGCAGTTTTAGGGCTTTGAACACTGAAGCTTTCTTT. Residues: CASSFRALNTEAFF.

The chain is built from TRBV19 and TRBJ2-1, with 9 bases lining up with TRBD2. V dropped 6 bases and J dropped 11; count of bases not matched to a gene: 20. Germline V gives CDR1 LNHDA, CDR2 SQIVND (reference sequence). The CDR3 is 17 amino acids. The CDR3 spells CASSREGASGVHPKQFF. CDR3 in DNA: TGTGCCAGTAGCCGGGAGGGGGCTAGCGGGGTCCACCCCAAGCAGTTCTTC.

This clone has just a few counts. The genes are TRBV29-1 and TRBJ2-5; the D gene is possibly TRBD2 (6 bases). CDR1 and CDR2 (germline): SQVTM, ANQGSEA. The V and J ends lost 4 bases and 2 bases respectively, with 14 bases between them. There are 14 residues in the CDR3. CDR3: CSVGAGGSQETQYF. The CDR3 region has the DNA TGCAGCGTTGGGGCTGGGGGGAGTCAAGAGACCCAGTACTTC.

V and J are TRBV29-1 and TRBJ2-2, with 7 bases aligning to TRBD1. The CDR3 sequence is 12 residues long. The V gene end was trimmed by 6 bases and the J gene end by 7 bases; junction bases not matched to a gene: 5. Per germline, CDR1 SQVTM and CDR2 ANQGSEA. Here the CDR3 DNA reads TGCAGCGTCGCCGACAGGGTCGGGGAGCTGTTTTTT. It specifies CSVADRVGELFF.

The CDR3 region is CASSNSNSPLHF. CDR3 nucleotide sequence: TGTGCCAGTAGTAACAGCAATTCACCCCTCCACTTT. J is TRBJ1-6 and V is TRBV19; D not certain. This CDR3 contains 12 residues. CDR1 is LNHDA, CDR2 SQIVND, per germline (reference sequence). V was clipped by 4 bases and J by 7 bases, with 5 bases between them.

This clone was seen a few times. CDR3: CASSGTSDTGELFF. CDR3 bases: TGTGCCAGCAGCGGGACTAGCGACACCGGGGAGCTGTTTTTT. V usage is TRBV9 and J usage is TRBJ2-2, with 9 positions matching TRBD2. CDR1 and CDR2 from the germline V gene are SGDLS and YYNGEE. J lost 3 bases, V lost 3 bases, and 0 bases had no gene match. The CDR3 covers 14 residues.

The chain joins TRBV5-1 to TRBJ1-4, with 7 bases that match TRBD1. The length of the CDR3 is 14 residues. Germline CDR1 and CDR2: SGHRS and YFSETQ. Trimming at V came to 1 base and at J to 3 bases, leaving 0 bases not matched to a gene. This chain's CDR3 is CASSLQGANEKLFF. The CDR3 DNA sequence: TGCGCCAGCAGCTTGCAGGGGGCTAATGAAAAACTGTTTTTT.

CDR3 residues: CASSEFPDAAYEQYF. The CDR3 bases are TGCGCCAGCAGTGAGTTTCCAGACGCAGCGTACGAGCAGTACTTC. The chain recombines TRBV10-1 with TRBJ2-7; D uncertain. This CDR3 is 15 amino acids long. CDR1 is WNHNN, CDR2 SYGVQD, per germline (reference sequence). The V end lost 1 base, the J end lost 4 bases, and 14 bases lay between the germline ends.

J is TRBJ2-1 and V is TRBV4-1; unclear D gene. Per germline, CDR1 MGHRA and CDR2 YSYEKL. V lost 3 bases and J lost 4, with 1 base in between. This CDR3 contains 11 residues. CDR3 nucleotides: TGCGCCAGCAGCCATTACAATGAGCAGTTCTTC. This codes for CASSHYNEQFF.

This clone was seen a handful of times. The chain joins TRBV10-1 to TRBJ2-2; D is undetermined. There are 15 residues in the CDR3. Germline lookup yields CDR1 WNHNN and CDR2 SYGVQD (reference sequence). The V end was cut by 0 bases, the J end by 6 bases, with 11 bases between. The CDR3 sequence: CASSESQDAAGELFF. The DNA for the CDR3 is TGCGCCAGCAGTGAGTCCCAGGACGCGGCCGGGGAGCTGTTTTTT.

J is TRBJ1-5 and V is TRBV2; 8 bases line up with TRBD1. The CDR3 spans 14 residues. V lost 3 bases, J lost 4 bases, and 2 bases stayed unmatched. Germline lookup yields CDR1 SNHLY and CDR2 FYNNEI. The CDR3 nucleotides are TGTGCCAGCAGTGACAGGGGGCGAAATCAGCCCCAGCATTTT. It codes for CASSDRGRNQPQHF. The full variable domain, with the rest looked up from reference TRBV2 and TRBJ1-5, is EPEVTQTPSHQVTQMGQEVILRCVPISNHLYFYWYRQILGQKVEFLVSFYNNEISEKSEIFDDQFSVERPDGSNFTLKIRSTKLEDSAMYFCASSDRGRNQPQHFGDGTRLSIL.